Listed below are T cell receptor beta chains from one sample, sequenced in a study of blood T cell repertoires in COVID-19. Sequencing used immunoSEQ multiplex PCR; TCRdb keeps in-frame clones, though not all of them. The table includes some 530,000 clones, 75% to 90% detected once. Source material: peripheral blood. These receptors were collected from a human donor in a cohort sampled during active COVID-19. The CDR3 runs from the conserved cysteine through the conserved F or W. Each record gives: D gene, V gene, J gene, clone size, CDR3 DNA, CDR3 protein. A D gene is named only where the DNA matches it firmly. Expanded clones get a size class; other rows say once, few or many, or leave the size out.

TRBD2	TRBV19	TRBJ2-1	NA	TGTGCCAGTAGTATCGCTAGCGGACCGGGGGATGAGCAGTTCTTC	CASSIASGPGDEQFF
TRBD2	TRBV27	TRBJ2-1	NA	TGTGCCAGCACTAAGGGCGGGAGGAATGAGCAGTTCTTC	CASTKGGRNEQFF
TRBD1	TRBV5-6	TRBJ2-2	NA	TGTGCCAGCAGCACGCTTTTTGGGGACAGGGAATCGAACACCGGGGAGCTGTTTTTT	CASSTLFGDRESNTGELFF
TRBD1	TRBV19	TRBJ2-3	NA	TGTGCCACAAACGGACAGGGGAGGTCAGATACGCAGTATTTT	CATNGQGRSDTQYF
TRBD1	TRBV5-4	TRBJ1-3	NA	TGTGCCAGCAGCCACGGGACAGGGGGAAGAAGAAGTGGAAACACCATATATTTT	CASSHGTGGRRSGNTIYF
NA	TRBV29-1	TRBJ1-3	NA	TGCAGCGTTGAGCACAGACCCAAAAACACCATATATTTT	CSVEHRPKNTIYF
NA	TRBV6-5	TRBJ2-3	once	TGTGCCAGCCTACCAGTAAGGGGTTCAGATACGCAGTATTTT	CASLPVRGSDTQYF
NA	TRBV6-4	TRBJ1-2	once	TGTGCCAGCAGTGACTCAGGGGGATATGGCTACACCTTC	CASSDSGGYGYTF
TRBD2	TRBV5-1	TRBJ2-1	NA	TGCGCCAGCAGCTTCACCGGGACTAGCGGGAGGGATGAGCAGTTCTTC	CASSFTGTSGRDEQFF
NA	TRBV24-1	TRBJ2-3	NA	TGTGCCACCGGGGGGAGCCCTAGCACAGATACGCAGTATTTT	CATGGSPSTDTQYF
NA	TRBV30	TRBJ1-5	NA	TGTGCCTGGAGTCGAGGGAGCAATCAGCCCCAGCATTTT	CAWSRGSNQPQHF
TRBD2	TRBV5-5	TRBJ2-3	once	TGTGCCAGCAGCTTGATAGCGGGGCCAGATACGCAGTATTTT	CASSLIAGPDTQYF
NA	TRBV5-1	TRBJ2-6	NA	TGCGCCAGCAGCTTATTAGGAGCTGGGGCCAACGTCCTGACTTTC	CASSLLGAGANVLTF
NA	TRBV27	TRBJ2-7	NA	TGTGCCAGCAGCCTCGACCGTGGGGGCGGGAGCTTTTTCTACGAGCAGTACTTC	CASSLDRGGGSFFYEQYF
NA	TRBV28	TRBJ1-2	NA	TGTGCCAGCAGTTTAGCACCCCCAGCTAACTATGGCTACACCTTC	CASSLAPPANYGYTF
TRBD1	TRBV30	TRBJ2-2	NA	TGTGCCTGGAGTGTAGACAGGGGGCCAGGCGGGGAGCTGTTTTTT	CAWSVDRGPGGELFF
NA	TRBV30	TRBJ2-2	NA	TGTGCCTGGAGATGGGGCCCGGGGGACACCGGGGAGCTGTTTTTT	CAWRWGPGDTGELFF
TRBD2	TRBV9	TRBJ2-7	NA	TGTGCCAGCAGCTCTGGGACTAGCCCGGCCTACGAGCAGTACTTC	CASSSGTSPAYEQYF
NA	TRBV4-1	TRBJ1-1	NA	TGCGCCAGCAGCCAAGATCGGGATACTGAAGCTTTCTTT	CASSQDRDTEAFF
NA	TRBV4-1	TRBJ1-4	few	TGCGCCAGCAGCCAAGTTTTCGCAGGAACTAATGAAAAACTGTTTTTT	CASSQVFAGTNEKLFF
NA	TRBV6-4	TRBJ1-1	NA	TGTGCCAGCAGTGACGGTTGGGGGCACACTGAAGCTTTCTTT	CASSDGWGHTEAFF
NA	TRBV19	TRBJ2-7	NA	TGTGCCAGTAGTATAGAGGGCAAGGCTACCACCTACGAGCAGTACTTC	CASSIEGKATTYEQYF
TRBD1	TRBV5-1	TRBJ2-1	NA	TGCGCCAGCAGCTTGCAGCCTCCGGGACAGGGGATGGGAACCGCCTACAATGAGCAGTTCTTC	CASSLQPPGQGMGTAYNEQFF
TRBD1	TRBV18	TRBJ2-5	NA	TGTGCCAGCTCACGGACAGGGCAAGAGACCCAGTACTTC	CASSRTGQETQYF
TRBD2	TRBV5-1	TRBJ2-1	NA	TGCGCCAGCAGCTTGCTAGCGGGGGGACCTGAGCAGTTCTTC	CASSLLAGGPEQFF
TRBD2	TRBV9	TRBJ2-1	few	TGTGCCAGCAGCGTAGAGGGACTAGCGGGAGTAAAAAAGCAGTTCTTC	CASSVEGLAGVKKQFF
TRBD2	TRBV18	TRBJ2-7	NA	TGTGCCAGCTCACCCCCGGCTAGCGGTGGATACGAGCAGTACTTC	CASSPPASGGYEQYF
TRBD1	TRBV9	TRBJ2-1	NA	TGTGCCAGCAGCGTAGACCAAGGGGGCATTGATGAGCAGTTCTTC	CASSVDQGGIDEQFF
TRBD2	TRBV29-1	TRBJ2-1	NA	TGCAGCGCCGGACTAGACAATGAGCAGTTCTTC	CSAGLDNEQFF
NA	TRBV7-8	TRBJ1-1	NA	TGTGCCAGCAGCTTACAGGGGCAAAAAGCTTTCTTT	CASSLQGQKAFF
NA	TRBV5-8	TRBJ1-1	NA	TGTGCCAGCAAAAGGGGGGGGATTGGAGCTTTCTTT	CASKRGGIGAFF
TRBD1	TRBV7-3	TRBJ1-1	NA	TGTGCCAGCAGCCCGGACAGGGCGAACACTGAAGCTTTCTTT	CASSPDRANTEAFF
TRBD1	TRBV9	TRBJ1-5	NA	TGTGCCAGCAGCGTAGGGACAGGGGATAGCAATCAGCCCCAGCATTTT	CASSVGTGDSNQPQHF
NA	TRBV11-3	TRBJ2-3	NA	TGTGCCAGCAGCCAAAGGGGCAGGGGTGGCACAGATACGCAGTATTTT	CASSQRGRGGTDTQYF
TRBD1	TRBV3-1/TRBV3-2	TRBJ2-1	NA	TGTGCCAGCACCCTACAGGGGGCGCGGAATGAGCAGTTCTTC	CASTLQGARNEQFF
NA	TRBV14	TRBJ2-2	NA	TGTGCCAGCAGCCAAGCCGACAGTACCGGGGAGCTGTTTTTT	CASSQADSTGELFF
TRBD2	TRBV9	TRBJ2-1	once	TGTGCCAGCAGCCCCCGGACTAGCGGGAGCGTAAGCTCCTACAATGAGCAGTTCTTC	CASSPRTSGSVSSYNEQFF
NA	TRBV7-3	TRBJ2-3	NA	TGTGCCAGCAGCTTAACTAGCGGTTCCACAGATACGCAGTATTTT	CASSLTSGSTDTQYF
NA	TRBV6-6	TRBJ1-2	few	TGTGCCAGCACCCACAGCCCCTCCTATGGCTACACCTTC	CASTHSPSYGYTF
NA	TRBV7-2	TRBJ2-7	few	TGTGCCAGCAGCTTCTTGACAAATTCCCCCGAGCAGTACTTC	CASSFLTNSPEQYF